The 21 T cell receptor beta chains listed next were all sequenced from one sample in a study of T cell responses to AZD1222 COVID-19 vaccine. The table came from immunoSEQ multiplex PCR; TCRdb's copy has only in-frame clones and leaves some out. The table has 200,000 to 250,000 clones, around 94% seen once; the top ten hold approximately 1.5%. Sequencing used peripheral blood, obtained 28 days after the second dose of the MenACWY control vaccine. Receptors originate from an adult who received the MenACWY meningococcal vaccine as a control.

This clone occurred once. This chain links TRBV10-1 with TRBJ2-7, with 7 bases matching TRBD1. CDR3 size: 15 residues. In germline, CDR1 is WNHNN, CDR2 SYGVQD (reference sequence). The J segment lost 3 bases and the V segment lost 3 bases, leaving 8 bases of the junction unmatched. CDR3 in amino acids: CASSERGLVSYEQYF. CDR3 nucleotides: TGCGCCAGCAGTGAAAGGGGGCTCGTAAGCTACGAGCAGTACTTC.

This chain uses TRBV11-2 with TRBJ2-7; D remains unclear. With 0 bases removed from V and 4 bases from J, the gap between germline ends came to 13 bases. This CDR3 is 15 amino acids long. The germline V gene has CDR1 SGHAT and CDR2 FQNNGV. DNA of the CDR3: TGTGCCAGCAGCTTAGATCTCTCCACTGGTTACGAGCAGTACTTC. As protein: CASSLDLSTGYEQYF.

The chain uses TRBV30 and TRBJ2-5, with 7 positions matching TRBD2. CDR1 is GTSNPN and CDR2 is SVGIG in the germline V gene (reference sequence). The CDR3 spans 13 residues. V lost 4 bases and J lost 9; bases outside the gene matches: 11. The CDR3 protein is CAWTSSGKGSQYF. As DNA, the CDR3 is TGTGCCTGGACGTCTAGCGGAAAAGGGTCCCAGTACTTC.

The J gene is TRBJ2-5, the V gene TRBV2, with D maybe TRBD2 (5 bases). The CDR3 covers 12 residues. CDR1 and CDR2 (germline): SNHLY, FYNNEI. Trimming took 8 bases from V and 2 from J, leaving 9 bases between them. The CDR3, as DNA: TGTGCCAGCGGCCCGGGGCAAGAGACCCAGTACTTC. Encoded protein: CASGPGQETQYF. Filled out from reference TRBV2 and TRBJ2-5, the complete variable domain reads EPEVTQTPSHQVTQMGQEVILRCVPISNHLYFYWYRQILGQKVEFLVSFYNNEISEKSEIFDDQFSVERPDGSNFTLKIRSTKLEDSAMYFCASGPGQETQYFGPGTRLLVL.

The table lists this clone with a count of one. V usage is TRBV30 and J usage is TRBJ1-1, with TRBD1 matching over 10 bases. Germline CDR1 and CDR2: GTSNPN and SVGIG (reference sequence). Trimming at V came to 4 bases and at J to 14 bases, leaving 7 bases not matched to a gene. There are 11 residues in the CDR3. CDR3 DNA sequence: TGTGCCTGGACAAAGTGGACAGGGGGGTTCTTT. Translated: CAWTKWTGGFF.

V usage is TRBV4-2 and J usage is TRBJ2-7; D may be TRBD2 (10 bases). The CDR3 length is 19 residues. Deletions cut 8 bases from V and 1 base from J, with 30 bases between. Germline CDR1 and CDR2: LGHNA and YNFKEQ. CDR3 loop: CASSRAGTGLLAGSYEQYF. CDR3 coding DNA: TGTGCCAGCTCCAGGGCCGGGACAGGGCTACTAGCGGGGTCCTACGAGCAGTACTTC.

This clone came up once. This chain links TRBV12-3 or TRBV12-4 with TRBJ1-5; no reliable D call. The CDR3 is made up of 12 amino acids. V was clipped by 6 bases and J by 6 bases, with 9 bases between them. The chain's CDR3 is CASRHGSQPQHF. For the CDR3, the DNA is TGTGCCAGCAGGCATGGGAGTCAGCCCCAGCATTTT.

This chain joins TRBV11-2 and TRBJ2-5; D gene ambiguous. Germline CDR1 is SGHAT and CDR2 is FQNNGV. The V gene lost 1 base and the J gene lost 3 bases, with 12 bases spanning the gap. There are 15 residues in the CDR3. The CDR3 loop is CASSLVGNEEETQYF. CDR3 DNA sequence: TGTGCCAGCAGCTTAGTGGGGAATGAGGAAGAGACCCAGTACTTC.

The chain employs TRBV5-4 and TRBJ2-7, with 9 bases aligning to TRBD1. CDR1 is SGHNT, CDR2 YYREEE, per germline (reference sequence). The V and J ends lost 4 bases and 0 bases, in that order; junction bases with no gene match: 8. The CDR3 spans 16 residues. CDR3 bases: TGTGCCAGCAGCCGCGATCGACAGGGGGTCTCCTACGAGCAGTACTTC. Amino acid sequence: CASSRDRQGVSYEQYF.

The gene calls are TRBV28 and TRBJ2-1, with 8 bases identical to TRBD2. This CDR3 has 15 residues. Germline V gene lookup returns CDR1 MDHEN and CDR2 SYDVKM. Trimming removed 6 bases from V and 9 bases from J; junction bases left unmatched: 13. In DNA form, the CDR3 reads TGTGCCAGCAGCCCGGCCGGGAGGGCCCGTAGTGAGCAGTTCTTC. Amino acids: CASSPAGRARSEQFF.

The chain has TRBV5-4 and TRBJ1-6, with TRBD1 identical over 8 bases. With 5 bases clipped from V and 7 bases from J, the junction kept 5 bases outside the gene matches. The length of the CDR3 is 14 residues. The V gene's germline CDR1 is SGHNT and CDR2 YYREEE (reference sequence). In nucleotides, the CDR3 is TGTGCCAGCAGTCGACAGGGGAACAATTCACCCCTCCACTTT. This sequence encodes CASSRQGNNSPLHF.

The CDR3 spells CASSEQVNYGYTF. The CDR3 nucleotides read TGTGCCAGCAGTGAACAGGTTAACTATGGCTACACCTTC. The chain carries TRBV25-1 and TRBJ1-2; D is uncertain. Looked up from germline, CDR1 is MGHDK and CDR2 is SYGVNS. Trimming pared 2 bases from V and 1 base from J, leaving 5 bases between. The CDR3 consists of 13 residues.

The gene calls are TRBV3-1 (or the pseudogene TRBV3-2) and TRBJ2-5; 10 positions match TRBD1. After removal of 4 bases from V and 5 bases from J, the junction contained 4 bases not matched to a gene. CDR1 and CDR2 from the germline V gene are LGHDT and YNNKEL (reference sequence). The CDR3 has 14 residues. The CDR3 DNA reads as TGTGCCAGCAGCCCGTGGGACAGGGGTGAGACCCAGTACTTC. Protein sequence: CASSPWDRGETQYF.

The gene calls are TRBV19 and TRBJ1-5, with D tentatively TRBD1 (6 bases). The CDR3 loop spans 16 amino acids. Germline CDR1 and CDR2: LNHDA and SQIVND (reference sequence). V was pared by 3 bases and J by 0 bases, with 12 bases between. CDR3 protein: CASSIYLDSSNQPQHF. CDR3 coding DNA: TGTGCCAGTAGTATTTACCTGGACAGTAGCAATCAGCCCCAGCATTTT. Full variable domain (outside the CDR3, taken from reference TRBV19 and TRBJ1-5): DGGITQSPKYLFRKEGQNVTLSCEQNLNHDAMYWYRQDPGQGLRLIYYSQIVNDFQKGDIAEGYSVSREKKESFPLTVTSAQKNPTAFYLCASSIYLDSSNQPQHFGDGTRLSIL.

V usage is TRBV27 and J usage is TRBJ1-5, with D perhaps TRBD1 (5 bases). Germline CDR1 and CDR2: MNHEY and SMNVEV (reference sequence). The length of the CDR3 is 16 residues. With 1 base removed from V and 5 bases from J, the gap between germline ends came to 15 bases. CDR3 sequence reads: CASSLFAGRNDQPQHF. The CDR3 bases are TGTGCCAGCAGTTTATTCGCGGGACGTAATGATCAGCCCCAGCATTTT.

CDR3 DNA sequence: TGTGCCTGGAGTAAGTTTGGCGGGAGTCCATCCTACGAGCAGTACTTC. Encoded protein: CAWSKFGGSPSYEQYF. The rearrangement links TRBV30 to TRBJ2-7; 7 bases line up with TRBD2. CDR1 is GTSNPN and CDR2 is SVGIG in the germline V gene (reference sequence). V was pared by 2 bases and J by 1 base, with 11 bases of the junction left unmatched. The CDR3 sequence is 16 residues long.

This chain joins TRBV3-1 (or the pseudogene TRBV3-2) and TRBJ2-1; a possible D gene is TRBD2 (5 bases). Germline V gene sequence: CDR1 LGHDT, CDR2 YNNKEL (reference sequence). The V end was cut by 3 bases, the J end by 7 bases, with 13 bases between. The CDR3 has 14 amino acids. CDR3 nucleotide sequence: TGTGCCAGCAGCCACACAAGAGGGATAAATGAGCAGTTCTTC. Protein: CASSHTRGINEQFF.

The chain couples TRBV6-5 to TRBJ2-1; D is undetermined. The V end was cut by 4 bases, the J end by 3 bases, with 13 bases between. CDR1 and CDR2 from the germline V gene are MNHEY and SVGAGI. The CDR3 totals 15 residues. CDR3 in DNA: TGTGCCAGCAGTTTCAGCTCAAACAACTACAATGAGCAGTTCTTC. Translation gives CASSFSSNNYNEQFF.

The V call is TRBV28, the J call TRBJ1-5; a possible D gene is TRBD1 (6 bases). This CDR3 region has 15 residues. The V gene lost 3 bases and the J gene lost 0 bases, with 9 bases spanning the gap. Germline assignment: CDR1 MDHEN and CDR2 SYDVKM. This chain's CDR3 is CASSFYRDSNQPQHF. The CDR3, as DNA: TGTGCCAGCAGTTTCTACAGGGATAGCAATCAGCCCCAGCATTTT. Full variable domain (missing parts from reference TRBV28 and TRBJ1-5): DVKVTQSSRYLVKRTGEKVFLECVQDMDHENMFWYRQDPGLGLRLIYFSYDVKMKEKGDIPEGYSVSREKKERFSLILESASTNQTSMYLCASSFYRDSNQPQHFGDGTRLSIL.

The V gene is TRBV6-5, the J gene TRBJ2-1, with D unresolved. Germline V gene lookup returns CDR1 MNHEY and CDR2 SVGAGI. Trimming shortened V by 5 bases and J by 4 bases, and 12 bases separated the two germline ends. The CDR3 sequence is 14 residues long. As DNA, the CDR3 is TGTGCCAGCAGTCTAAGGGCCGATTACAATGAGCAGTTCTTC. This codes for CASSLRADYNEQFF.

The CDR3 sequence is CASSYTYEQYF. In DNA form, the CDR3 reads TGTGCCAGCAGCTATACCTACGAGCAGTACTTC. J is TRBJ2-7 and V is TRBV6-2 or TRBV6-3, with D hard to call. The CDR3 is 11 amino acids. Germline V gene data show CDR1 as MNHEY and CDR2 as SVGEGT. V gave up 6 bases and J gave up 2 bases, with 5 bases separating them.